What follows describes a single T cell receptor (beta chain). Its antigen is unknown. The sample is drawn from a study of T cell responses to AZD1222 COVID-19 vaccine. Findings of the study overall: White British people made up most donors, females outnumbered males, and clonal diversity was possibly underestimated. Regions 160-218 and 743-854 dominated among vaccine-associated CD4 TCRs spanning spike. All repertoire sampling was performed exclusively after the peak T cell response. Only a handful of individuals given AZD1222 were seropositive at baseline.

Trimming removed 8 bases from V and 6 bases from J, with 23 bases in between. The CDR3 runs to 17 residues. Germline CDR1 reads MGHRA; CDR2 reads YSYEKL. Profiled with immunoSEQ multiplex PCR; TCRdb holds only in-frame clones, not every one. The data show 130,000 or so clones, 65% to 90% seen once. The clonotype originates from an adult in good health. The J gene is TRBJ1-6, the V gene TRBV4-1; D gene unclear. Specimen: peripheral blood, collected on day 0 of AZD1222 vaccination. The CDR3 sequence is CASGLNPREGLNSPLHF. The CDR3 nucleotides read TGCGCCAGCGGTCTTAACCCACGCGAAGGGCTTAATTCACCCCTCCACTTT.